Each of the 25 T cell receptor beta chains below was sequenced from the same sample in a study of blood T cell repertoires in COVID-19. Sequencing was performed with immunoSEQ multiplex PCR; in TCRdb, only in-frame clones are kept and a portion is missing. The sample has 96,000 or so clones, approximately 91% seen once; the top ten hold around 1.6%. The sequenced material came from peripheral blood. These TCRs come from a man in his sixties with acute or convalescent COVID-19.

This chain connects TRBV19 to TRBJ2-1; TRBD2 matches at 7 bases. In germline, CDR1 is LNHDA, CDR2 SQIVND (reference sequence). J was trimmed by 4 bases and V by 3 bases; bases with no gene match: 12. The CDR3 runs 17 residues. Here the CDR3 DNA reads TGTGCCAGTAGTATCTTCCCTGAAGCGGGAAGATACAATGAGCAGTTCTTC. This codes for CASSIFPEAGRYNEQFF. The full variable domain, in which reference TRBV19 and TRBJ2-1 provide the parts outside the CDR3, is DGGITQSPKYLFRKEGQNVTLSCEQNLNHDAMYWYRQDPGQGLRLIYYSQIVNDFQKGDIAEGYSVSREKKESFPLTVTSAQKNPTAFYLCASSIFPEAGRYNEQFFGPGTRLTVL.

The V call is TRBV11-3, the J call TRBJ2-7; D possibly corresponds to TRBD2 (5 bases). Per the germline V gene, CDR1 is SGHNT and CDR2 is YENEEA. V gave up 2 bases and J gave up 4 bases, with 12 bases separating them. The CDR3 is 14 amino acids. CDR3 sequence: CASSLSGNSYEQYF. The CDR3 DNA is TGTGCCAGCAGCTTATCCGGGAACTCTTACGAGCAGTACTTC.

CDR3 sequence reads: CASARLALPSYEQYF. For the CDR3, the DNA is TGTGCCAGCGCCCGTTTAGCGCTTCCTTCCTACGAGCAGTACTTC. This sequence joins TRBV5-6 and TRBJ2-7; D may be TRBD2 (5 bases). CDR1 SGHDT and CDR2 YYEEEE come from the germline V gene. The CDR3 runs 15 residues. Trimming shortened V by 7 bases and J by 1 base, and 18 bases separated the two germline ends.

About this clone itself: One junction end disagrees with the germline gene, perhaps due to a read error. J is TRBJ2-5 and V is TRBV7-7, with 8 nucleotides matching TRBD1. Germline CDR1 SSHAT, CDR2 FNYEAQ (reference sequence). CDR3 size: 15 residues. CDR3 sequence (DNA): TGTGCTAGCAGCCCAAGACAGGGGAGTGAGGAGACCCAGTACTTC. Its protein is CASSPRQGSEETQYF.

CDR3 bases: TGTGCCAGCAGCCAAAACAGCTTGCCCCACAATGAGCAGTTCTTC. Protein: CASSQNSLPHNEQFF. The J gene is TRBJ2-1, the V gene TRBV3-1 (or the pseudogene TRBV3-2), with D unclear. The CDR3 has 15 amino acids. V was cut by 2 bases and J by 5 bases, with 13 bases left in between. The germline gives CDR1 LGHDT, CDR2 YNNKEL (reference sequence).

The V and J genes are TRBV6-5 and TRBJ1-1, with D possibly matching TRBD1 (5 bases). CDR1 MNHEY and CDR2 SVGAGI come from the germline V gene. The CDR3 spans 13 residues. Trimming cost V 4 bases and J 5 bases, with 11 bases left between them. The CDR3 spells CASSWGLGTEAFF. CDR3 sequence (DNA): TGTGCCAGCAGTTGGGGACTAGGGACTGAAGCTTTCTTT.

The DNA of the CDR3 is TGTGCCAGCTCCCCCGTCGCGACAGGGGAATACACCGGGGAGCTGTTTTTT. Protein: CASSPVATGEYTGELFF. The V call is TRBV18, the J call TRBJ2-2; 8 positions match TRBD1. Trimming removed 6 bases from V and 3 bases from J; junction bases left unmatched: 12. Germline CDR1 and CDR2: KGHSH and LQKENI. This CDR3 has 17 amino acids.

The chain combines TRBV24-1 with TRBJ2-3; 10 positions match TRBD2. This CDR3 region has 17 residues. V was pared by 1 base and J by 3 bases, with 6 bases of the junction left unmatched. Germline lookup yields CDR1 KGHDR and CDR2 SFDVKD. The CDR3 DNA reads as TGTGCCACCAGTGATTTCCGGGCTAGCGGGAGAACAGATACGCAGTATTTT. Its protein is CATSDFRASGRTDTQYF.

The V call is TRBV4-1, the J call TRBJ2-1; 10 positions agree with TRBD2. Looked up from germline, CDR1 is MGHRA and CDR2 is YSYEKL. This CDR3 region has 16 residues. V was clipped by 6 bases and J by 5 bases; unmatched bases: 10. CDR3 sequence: CASRQTGLAANNEQFF. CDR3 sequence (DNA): TGCGCCAGCAGACAAACCGGACTAGCGGCCAACAATGAGCAGTTCTTC.

The CDR3 nucleotides read TGTGCCAGCACCACAACAGAGAACACTGAAGCTTTCTTT. It specifies CASTTTENTEAFF. This sequence joins TRBV11-3 and TRBJ1-1; D is unresolved. Germline CDR1 SGHNT, CDR2 YENEEA. CDR3 size: 13 residues. Trimming removed 7 bases from V and 1 base from J, with 10 bases in between.

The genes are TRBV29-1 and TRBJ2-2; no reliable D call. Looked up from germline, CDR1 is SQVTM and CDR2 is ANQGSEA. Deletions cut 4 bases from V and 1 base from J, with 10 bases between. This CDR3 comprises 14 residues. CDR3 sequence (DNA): TGCAGCGTTGGCGGAGACTGGAACACCGGGGAGCTGTTTTTT. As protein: CSVGGDWNTGELFF.

As DNA, the CDR3 is TGTGCCAGCAGTTTGCTACAGGGGGGTGAAAAACTGTTTTTT. Residues: CASSLLQGGEKLFF. The chain joins TRBV28 to TRBJ1-4; 8 bases are shared with TRBD1. Germline trimming cut 3 bases from V and 7 bases from J; bases unmatched to any gene: 4. The CDR3 runs 14 residues. Germline CDR1 is MDHEN and CDR2 is SYDVKM.

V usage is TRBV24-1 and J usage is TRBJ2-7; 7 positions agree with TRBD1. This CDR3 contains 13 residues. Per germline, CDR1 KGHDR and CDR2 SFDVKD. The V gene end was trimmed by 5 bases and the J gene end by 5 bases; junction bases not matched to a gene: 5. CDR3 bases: TGTGCCACCAGTGTAACAGGGGACCACGAGCAGTACTTC. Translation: CATSVTGDHEQYF.

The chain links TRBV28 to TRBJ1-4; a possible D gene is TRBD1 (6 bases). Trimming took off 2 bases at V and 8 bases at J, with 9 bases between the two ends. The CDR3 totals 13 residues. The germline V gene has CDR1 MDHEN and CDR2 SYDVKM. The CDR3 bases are TGTGCCAGCAGTTTAACTCAGGGGGAAAAACTGTTTTTT. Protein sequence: CASSLTQGEKLFF.

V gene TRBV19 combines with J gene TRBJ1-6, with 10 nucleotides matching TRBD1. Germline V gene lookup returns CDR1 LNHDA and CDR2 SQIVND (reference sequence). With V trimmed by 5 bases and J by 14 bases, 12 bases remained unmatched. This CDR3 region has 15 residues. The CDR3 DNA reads TGTGCCAGTAGTTTTCCGGGACAGGGGCTTCGGGCCCTCCACTTT. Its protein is CASSFPGQGLRALHF.

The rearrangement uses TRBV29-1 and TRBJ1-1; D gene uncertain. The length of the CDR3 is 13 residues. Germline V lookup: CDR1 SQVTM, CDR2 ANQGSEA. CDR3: CSAAGNLGTEAFF. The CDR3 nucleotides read TGCAGTGCAGCCGGGAACTTGGGGACTGAAGCTTTCTTT.

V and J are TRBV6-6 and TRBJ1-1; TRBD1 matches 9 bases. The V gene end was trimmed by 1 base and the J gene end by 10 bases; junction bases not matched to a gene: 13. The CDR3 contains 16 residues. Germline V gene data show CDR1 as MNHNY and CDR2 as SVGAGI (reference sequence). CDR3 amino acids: CASSYLPGTGSEAAFF. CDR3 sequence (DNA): TGTGCCAGCAGTTACTTACCCGGGACAGGGTCGGAGGCAGCTTTCTTT.

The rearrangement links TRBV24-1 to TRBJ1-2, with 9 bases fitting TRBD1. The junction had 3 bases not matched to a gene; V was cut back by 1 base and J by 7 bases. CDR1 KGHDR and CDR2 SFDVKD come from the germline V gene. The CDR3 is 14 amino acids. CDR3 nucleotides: TGTGCCACCAGTGATTTTGGGGACAGGGCTGGCTACACCTTC. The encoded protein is CATSDFGDRAGYTF.

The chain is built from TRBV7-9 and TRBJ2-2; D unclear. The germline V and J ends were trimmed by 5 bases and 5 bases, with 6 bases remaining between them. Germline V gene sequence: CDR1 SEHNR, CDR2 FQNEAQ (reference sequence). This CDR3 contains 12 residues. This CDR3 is CASSPVTGELFF. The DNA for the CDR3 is TGTGCCAGCAGCCCGGTAACCGGGGAGCTGTTTTTT.

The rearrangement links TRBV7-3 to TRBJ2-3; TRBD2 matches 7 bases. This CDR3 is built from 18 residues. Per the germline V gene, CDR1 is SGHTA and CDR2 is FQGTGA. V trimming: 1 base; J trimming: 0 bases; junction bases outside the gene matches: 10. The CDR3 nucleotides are TGTGCCAGCAGCTTAATAGGCGGGAGAGGGTCTAGCACAGATACGCAGTATTTT. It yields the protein CASSLIGGRGSSTDTQYF.

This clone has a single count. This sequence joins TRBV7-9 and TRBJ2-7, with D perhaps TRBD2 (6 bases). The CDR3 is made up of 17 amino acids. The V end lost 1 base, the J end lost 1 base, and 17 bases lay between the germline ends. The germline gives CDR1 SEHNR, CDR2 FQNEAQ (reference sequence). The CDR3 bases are TGTGCCAGCAGCTTAGGACCGGTGGCGGGAAGTTCCTACGAGCAGTACTTC. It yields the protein CASSLGPVAGSSYEQYF.

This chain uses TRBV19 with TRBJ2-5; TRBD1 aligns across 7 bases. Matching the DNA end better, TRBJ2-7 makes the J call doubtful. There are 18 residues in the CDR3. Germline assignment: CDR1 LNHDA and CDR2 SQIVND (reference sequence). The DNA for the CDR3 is TGTGCCAGTAGTACCCGCGAAGGGGGCGTCCACGGGCCCTACGAGCAGTACTTC. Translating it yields CASSTREGGVHGPYEQYF.

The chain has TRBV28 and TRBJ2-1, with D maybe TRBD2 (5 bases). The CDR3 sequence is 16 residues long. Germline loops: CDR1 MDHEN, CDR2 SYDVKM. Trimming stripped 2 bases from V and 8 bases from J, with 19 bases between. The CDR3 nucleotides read TGTGCCAGCAGTTTAGGGGTTTTCGCGGGCCGGGATGAGCAGTTCTTC. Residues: CASSLGVFAGRDEQFF.

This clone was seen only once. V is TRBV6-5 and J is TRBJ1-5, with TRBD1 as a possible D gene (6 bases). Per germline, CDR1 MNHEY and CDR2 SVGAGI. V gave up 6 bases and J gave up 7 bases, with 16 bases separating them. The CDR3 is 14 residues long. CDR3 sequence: CASRGRDTWQPQHF. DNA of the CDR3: TGTGCCAGCAGGGGGAGGGACACCTGGCAGCCCCAGCATTTT.

The CDR3 region has the DNA TGTGCCAGCAGTGAAGTCCAGGGTGGTGAAGCTTTCTTT. Translated: CASSEVQGGEAFF. This rearrangement joins TRBV2 to TRBJ1-1; tentative D call: TRBD1 (5 bases). Germline CDR1 SNHLY, CDR2 FYNNEI. The length of the CDR3 is 13 residues. Trimming removed 1 base at V and 7 bases at J, with 10 bases between.